This T cell receptor (beta chain) stems from a study of CD4 T cells in relation to SARS-CoV-2 and coronaviruses. Overall study context: Controls used an HIV-1 Nef peptide pool or no peptide. Study observations and caveats: No crossreactivity against non-spike viral proteins was tested here.

The table came from immunoSEQ multiplex PCR; TCRdb's copy has only in-frame clones and leaves some out. The sample records more than 20,000 clones, 75% to 85% being singletons. The V gene end was trimmed by 4 bases and the J gene end by 7 bases; junction bases not matched to a gene: 17. The CDR3 runs to 18 residues. Germline V gene lookup returns CDR1 KGHSH and CDR2 LQKENI. Details on this clone: Its specificity is not known.

The unexposed donors gave CD4+ T cells in 2011-2018, prior to COVID-19. CD4+ T cells were isolated from the cells after around 10 days of culture. Cells permitting, SARS-CoV-2 S/N and four cold-coronavirus spikes were tested on unexposed-donor CD4+ T cells. The TCR originated in a human donor in good health. Material: CD4+ T cells from PBMCs, cultured in vitro. The rearrangement links TRBV18 to TRBJ2-7; 12 nucleotides match TRBD2. CDR3 bases: TGTGCCAGCTCACGCGGGTTTAGCTCGCTAGCGGGAGGGCAAGAGCAGTACTTC. This encodes CASSRGFSSLAGGQEQYF.